This T cell receptor beta chain was identified during a study of T cells after yellow fever vaccination. V was trimmed by 5 bases and J by 2 bases, leaving 9 bases between them. This CDR3 region has 13 residues. Germline CDR1 reads LGHNA; CDR2 reads YSLEER. Regarding this clonotype: No antigen is known for it.

Via MiXCR, TCRdb re-called the 5' RACE reads, giving one row per CDR3 protein. The sample records 200,000 to 300,000 distinct CDR3 sequences, approximately 13% being singletons. Study conclusions and caveats: Abundant contaminating clonotypes from the bulk population could appear in FACS-sorted repertoires.

This receptor was identified in a man aged 25 to 40 who received the YFV17D yellow fever vaccine. Specimen: CD4+ T cells sorted from PBMCs, collected 45 days after the yellow fever booster vaccination. The rearrangement uses TRBV4-3 and TRBJ2-5; D may be TRBD2 (6 bases). DNA for the CDR3: TGCGCCAGCAGCGTCAGCGGGCAAGAGACCCAGTACTTC. Its translation is CASSVSGQETQYF.